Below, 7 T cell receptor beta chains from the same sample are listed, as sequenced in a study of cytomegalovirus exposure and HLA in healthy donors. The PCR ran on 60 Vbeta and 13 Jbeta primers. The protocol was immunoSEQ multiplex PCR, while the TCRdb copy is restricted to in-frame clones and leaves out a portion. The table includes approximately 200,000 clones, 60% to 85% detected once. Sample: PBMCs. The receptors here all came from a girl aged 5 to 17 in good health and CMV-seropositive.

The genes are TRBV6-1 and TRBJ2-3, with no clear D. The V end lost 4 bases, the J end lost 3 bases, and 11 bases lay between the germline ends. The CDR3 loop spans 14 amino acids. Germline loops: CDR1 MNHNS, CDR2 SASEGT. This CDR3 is CASSVSPSTDTQYF. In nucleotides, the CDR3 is TGTGCCAGCAGTGTAAGCCCCTCGACAGATACGCAGTATTTT.

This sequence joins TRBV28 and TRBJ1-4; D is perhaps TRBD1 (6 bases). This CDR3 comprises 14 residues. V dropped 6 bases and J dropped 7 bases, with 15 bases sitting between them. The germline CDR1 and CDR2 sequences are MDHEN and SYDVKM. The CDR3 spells CASSEGGVSEKLFF. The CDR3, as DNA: TGTGCCAGCAGCGAGGGGGGGGTGTCTGAAAAACTGTTTTTT. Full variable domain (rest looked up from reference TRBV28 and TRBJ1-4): DVKVTQSSRYLVKRTGEKVFLECVQDMDHENMFWYRQDPGLGLRLIYFSYDVKMKEKGDIPEGYSVSREKKERFSLILESASTNQTSMYLCASSEGGVSEKLFFGSGTQLSVL.

DNA of the CDR3: TGTGCCAGCACCCACGGGGGGGCAACCTACAATGAGCAGTTCTTC. Translating it yields CASTHGGATYNEQFF. The V gene is TRBV7-2, the J gene TRBJ2-1, with 8 bases lining up with TRBD2. V trimming: 7 bases; J trimming: 2 bases; junction bases outside the gene matches: 7. This CDR3 is 15 amino acids long. The germline V gene encodes CDR1 SGHTA and CDR2 FQGNSA.

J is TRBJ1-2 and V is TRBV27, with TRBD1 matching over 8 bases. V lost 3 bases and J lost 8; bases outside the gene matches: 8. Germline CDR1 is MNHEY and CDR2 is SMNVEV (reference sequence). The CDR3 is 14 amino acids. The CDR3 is CASSFTTGGEGYTF. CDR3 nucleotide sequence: TGTGCCAGCAGTTTCACCACAGGGGGAGAGGGCTACACCTTC.

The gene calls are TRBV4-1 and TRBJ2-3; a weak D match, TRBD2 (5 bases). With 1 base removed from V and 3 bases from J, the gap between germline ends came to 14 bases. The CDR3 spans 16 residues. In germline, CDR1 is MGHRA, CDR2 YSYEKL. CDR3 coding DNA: TGCGCCAGCAGCCAAGCCCCACTAGTTCAAACAGATACGCAGTATTTT. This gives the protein CASSQAPLVQTDTQYF.

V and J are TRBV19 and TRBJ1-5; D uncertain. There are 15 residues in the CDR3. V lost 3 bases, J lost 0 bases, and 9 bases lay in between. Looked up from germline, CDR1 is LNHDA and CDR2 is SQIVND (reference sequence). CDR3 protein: CASSITEYSNQPQHF. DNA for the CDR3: TGTGCCAGTAGTATTACAGAGTATAGCAATCAGCCCCAGCATTTT.

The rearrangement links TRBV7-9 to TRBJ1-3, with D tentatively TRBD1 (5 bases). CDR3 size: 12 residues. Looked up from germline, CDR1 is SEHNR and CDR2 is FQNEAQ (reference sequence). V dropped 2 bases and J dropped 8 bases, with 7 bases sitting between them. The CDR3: CASSLQGDTIYF. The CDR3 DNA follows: TGTGCCAGCAGCTTACAGGGTGACACCATATATTTT.